This TCR beta chain was identified in a study of blood T cell repertoires in COVID-19. Generated by immunoSEQ multiplex PCR, the TCRdb table keeps only in-frame clones and is missing some. The profile covers 95,000 to 110,000 clones, with just under 85% appearing a single time and 2.5% to 3.5% taken by the ten largest. Germline values: CDR1 SGHTA, CDR2 FQGNSA. After removal of 8 bases from V and 4 bases from J, the junction contained 8 bases not matched to a gene. CDR3 length: 15 residues. The TCR comes from a woman older than 75 with active or convalescent COVID-19. The sequencing sample was made of peripheral blood. The rearrangement links TRBV7-2 to TRBJ1-6; 7 positions match TRBD1. CDR3 DNA: TGTGCCAGCCGAGCCGGGACAGCATATAATTCACCCCTCCACTTT. Residues: CASRAGTAYNSPLHF.